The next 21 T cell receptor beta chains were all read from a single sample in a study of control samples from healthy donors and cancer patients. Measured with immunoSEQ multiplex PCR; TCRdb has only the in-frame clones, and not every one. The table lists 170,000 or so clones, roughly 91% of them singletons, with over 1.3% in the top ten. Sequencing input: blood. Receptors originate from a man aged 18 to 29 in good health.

CDR3 DNA sequence: TGTGCCAGCAGCTTCAGGTCTAGCGGGGGGGCAAATGAGCAGTTCTTC. Amino acids: CASSFRSSGGANEQFF. The rearrangement links TRBV5-6 to TRBJ2-1, with 12 bases matching TRBD2. Germline CDR1 reads SGHDT; CDR2 reads YYEEEE. The V segment lost 2 bases and the J segment 7 bases; nucleotides outside the gene matches: 7. This CDR3 contains 16 residues.

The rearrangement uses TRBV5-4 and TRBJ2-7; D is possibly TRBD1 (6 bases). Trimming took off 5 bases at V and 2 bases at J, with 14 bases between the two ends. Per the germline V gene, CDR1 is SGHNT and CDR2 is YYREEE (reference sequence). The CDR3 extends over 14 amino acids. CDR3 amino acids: CASSTQDRPYEQYF. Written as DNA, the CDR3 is TGTGCCAGCAGTACCCAGGACAGACCCTACGAGCAGTACTTC.

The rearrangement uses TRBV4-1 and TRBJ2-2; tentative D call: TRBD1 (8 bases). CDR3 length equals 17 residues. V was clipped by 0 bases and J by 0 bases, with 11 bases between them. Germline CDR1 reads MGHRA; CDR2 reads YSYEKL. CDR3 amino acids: CASSQEAGQANTGELFF. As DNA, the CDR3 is TGCGCCAGCAGCCAAGAAGCGGGACAGGCGAACACCGGGGAGCTGTTTTTT.

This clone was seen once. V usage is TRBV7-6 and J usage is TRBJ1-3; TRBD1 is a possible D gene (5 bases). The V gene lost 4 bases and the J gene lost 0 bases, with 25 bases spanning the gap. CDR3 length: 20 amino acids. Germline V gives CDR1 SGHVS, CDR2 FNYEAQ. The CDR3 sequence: CASSSRATGTDYTSGNTIYF. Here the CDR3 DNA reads TGTGCCAGCAGCTCGAGGGCGACCGGGACTGATTATACCTCTGGAAACACCATATATTTT. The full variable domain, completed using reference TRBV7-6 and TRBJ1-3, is GAGVSQSPRYKVTKRGQDVALRCDPISGHVSLYWYRQALGQGPEFLTYFNYEAQQDKSGLPNDRFSAERPEGSISTLTIQRTEQRDSAMYRCASSSRATGTDYTSGNTIYFGEGSWLTVV.

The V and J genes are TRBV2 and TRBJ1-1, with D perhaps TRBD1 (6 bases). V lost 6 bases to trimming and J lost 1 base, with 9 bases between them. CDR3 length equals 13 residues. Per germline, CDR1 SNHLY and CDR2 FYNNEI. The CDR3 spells CASRLGQNTEAFF. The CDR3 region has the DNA TGTGCCAGCAGGTTGGGACAGAACACTGAAGCTTTCTTT.

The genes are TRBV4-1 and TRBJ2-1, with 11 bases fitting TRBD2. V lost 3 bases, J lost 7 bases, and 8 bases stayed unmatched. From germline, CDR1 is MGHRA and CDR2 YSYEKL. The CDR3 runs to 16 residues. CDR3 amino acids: CASSHHVAGGPNEQFF. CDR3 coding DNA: TGCGCCAGCAGCCACCACGTAGCGGGGGGGCCGAATGAGCAGTTCTTC.

The CDR3 nucleotides read TGTGCCAGCAGCTTAAATAGGAACTACGAGCAGTACTTC. This translates into CASSLNRNYEQYF. The chain joins TRBV7-3 to TRBJ2-7; no definite D call. The CDR3 length is 13 residues. V dropped 1 base and J dropped 3 bases, with 7 bases sitting between them. CDR1 and CDR2 from the germline V gene are SGHTA and FQGTGA.

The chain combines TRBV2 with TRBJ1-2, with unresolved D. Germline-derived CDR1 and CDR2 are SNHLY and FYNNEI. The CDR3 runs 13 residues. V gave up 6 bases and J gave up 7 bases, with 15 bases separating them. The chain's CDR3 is CASRTAAMGGYTF. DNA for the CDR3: TGTGCCAGCAGGACGGCGGCGATGGGTGGCTACACCTTC. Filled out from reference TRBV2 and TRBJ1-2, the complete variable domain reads EPEVTQTPSHQVTQMGQEVILRCVPISNHLYFYWYRQILGQKVEFLVSFYNNEISEKSEIFDDQFSVERPDGSNFTLKIRSTKLEDSAMYFCASRTAAMGGYTFGSGTRLTVV.

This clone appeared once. The CDR3 spells CASSLRLRGKLFF. The DNA of the CDR3 is TGTGCCAGCAGTCTACGGCTTCGCGGAAAACTGTTTTTT. This chain joins TRBV6-5 and TRBJ1-4, with D hard to call. Per germline, CDR1 MNHEY and CDR2 SVGAGI. Deletions cut 5 bases from V and 10 bases from J, with 14 bases between. The CDR3 has 13 residues.

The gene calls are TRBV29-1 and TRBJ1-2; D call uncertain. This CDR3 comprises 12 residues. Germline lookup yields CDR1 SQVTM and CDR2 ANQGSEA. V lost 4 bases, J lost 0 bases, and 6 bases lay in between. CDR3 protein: CSVGSSNYGYTF. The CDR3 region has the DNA TGCAGCGTTGGGAGTTCTAACTATGGCTACACCTTC.

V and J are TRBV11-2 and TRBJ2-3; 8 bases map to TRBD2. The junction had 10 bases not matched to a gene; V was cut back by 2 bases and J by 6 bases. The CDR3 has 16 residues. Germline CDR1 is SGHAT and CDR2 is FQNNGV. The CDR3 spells CASSLTPGGGGDTQYF. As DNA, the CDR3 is TGTGCCAGCAGCTTAACCCCCGGGGGCGGGGGGGATACGCAGTATTTT.

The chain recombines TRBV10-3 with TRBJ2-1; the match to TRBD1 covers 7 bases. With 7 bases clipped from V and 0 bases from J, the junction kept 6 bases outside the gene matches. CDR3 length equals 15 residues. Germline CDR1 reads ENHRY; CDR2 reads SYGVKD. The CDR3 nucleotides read TGTGCCATCAATAGGGGACAGAGCTCCTACAATGAGCAGTTCTTC. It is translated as CAINRGQSSYNEQFF.

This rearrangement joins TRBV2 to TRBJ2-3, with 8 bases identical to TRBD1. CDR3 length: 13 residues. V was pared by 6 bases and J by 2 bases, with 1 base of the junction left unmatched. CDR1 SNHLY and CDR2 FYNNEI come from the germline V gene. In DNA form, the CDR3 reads TGTGCCAGCAGGGACAGGGCCACAGATACGCAGTATTTT. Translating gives CASRDRATDTQYF.

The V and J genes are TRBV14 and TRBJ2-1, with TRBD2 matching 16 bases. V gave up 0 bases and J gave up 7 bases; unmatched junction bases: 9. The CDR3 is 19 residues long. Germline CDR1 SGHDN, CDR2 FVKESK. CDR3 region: CASSQERGLAGGPGNEQFF. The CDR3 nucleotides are TGTGCCAGCAGCCAAGAGCGGGGACTAGCGGGGGGGCCCGGAAATGAGCAGTTCTTC.

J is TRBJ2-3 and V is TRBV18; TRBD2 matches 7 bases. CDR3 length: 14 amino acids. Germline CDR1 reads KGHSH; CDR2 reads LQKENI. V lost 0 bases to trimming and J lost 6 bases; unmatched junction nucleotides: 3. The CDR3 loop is CASSPPAGSDTQYF. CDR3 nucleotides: TGTGCCAGCTCACCACCAGCGGGGTCGGATACGCAGTATTTT.

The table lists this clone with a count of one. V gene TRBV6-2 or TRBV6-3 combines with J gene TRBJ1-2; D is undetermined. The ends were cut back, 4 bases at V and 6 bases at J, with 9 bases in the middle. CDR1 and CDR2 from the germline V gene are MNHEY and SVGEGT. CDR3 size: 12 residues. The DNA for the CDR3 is TGTGCCAGCAGTTGGACGGGAAATGGCTACACCTTC. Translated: CASSWTGNGYTF.

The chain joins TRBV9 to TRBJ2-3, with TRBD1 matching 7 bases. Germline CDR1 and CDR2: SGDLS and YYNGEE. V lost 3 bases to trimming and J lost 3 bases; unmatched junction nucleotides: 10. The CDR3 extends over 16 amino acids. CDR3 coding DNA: TGTGCCAGCAGCGCAAGACAGGGTGTTCCTACAGATACGCAGTATTTT. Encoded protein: CASSARQGVPTDTQYF.

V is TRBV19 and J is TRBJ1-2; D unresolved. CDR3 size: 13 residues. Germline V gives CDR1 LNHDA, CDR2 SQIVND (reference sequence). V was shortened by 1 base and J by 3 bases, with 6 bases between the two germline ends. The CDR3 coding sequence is TGTGCCAGTAGTATAGCCCGGGACTATGGCTACACCTTC. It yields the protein CASSIARDYGYTF.

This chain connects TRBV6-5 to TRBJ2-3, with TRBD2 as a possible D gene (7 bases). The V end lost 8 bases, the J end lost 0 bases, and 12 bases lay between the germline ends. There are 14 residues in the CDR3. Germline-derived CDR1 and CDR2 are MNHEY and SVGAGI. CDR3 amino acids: CASGRGGSTDTQYF. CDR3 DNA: TGTGCCAGCGGAAGGGGGGGTAGCACAGATACGCAGTATTTT.

This CDR3 reads CASSPGTISNQPQHF. The DNA of the CDR3 is TGTGCCAGCAGTCCAGGGACCATTAGCAATCAGCCCCAGCATTTT. The chain combines TRBV2 with TRBJ1-5; a weak D match, TRBD1 (5 bases). V was clipped by 5 bases and J by 0 bases, with 11 bases between them. Germline values: CDR1 SNHLY, CDR2 FYNNEI. The CDR3 contains 15 residues.

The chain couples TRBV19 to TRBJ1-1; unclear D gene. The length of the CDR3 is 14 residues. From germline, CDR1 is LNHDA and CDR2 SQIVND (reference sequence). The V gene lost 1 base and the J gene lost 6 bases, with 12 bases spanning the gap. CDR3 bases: TGTGCCAGTAGTATAGGGGTAGGAACCTCTGAAGCTTTCTTT. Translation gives CASSIGVGTSEAFF.